What follows are 18 T cell receptor beta chains derived from one specimen sequenced in a study of PD-L1 blockade in urothelial cancer (dated by TCRdb to 2016 to 2017). Receptor libraries were prepared by the immunoSEQ multiplex PCR assay. The immuneACCESS repertoire file appears here via TCRdb, limited to in-frame rearrangements. These files lack a portion of the clones; in checked studies, under half of the deficit traces to unresolved V genes, and the cause of the others is not known. For this sample the table gives 70,000 to 85,000 clones, of which 84% were detected only once. About 5.1% of the sample rests with the top ten. The source was PBMCs, collected around atezolizumab (anti-PD-L1) treatment. The receptor source for this set is a man between 65 and 85 years old with urothelial cancer.

The rearrangement links TRBV28 to TRBJ2-5, with D possibly being TRBD1 (6 bases). Germline values: CDR1 MDHEN, CDR2 SYDVKM. This CDR3 region has 14 residues. The V and J ends lost 5 bases and 5 bases respectively, with 15 bases between them. The CDR3 bases are TGTGCCAGCAGTACCCCAGGGGAATTGGAGACCCAGTACTTC. This codes for CASSTPGELETQYF.

V gene TRBV19 combines with J gene TRBJ2-5; a weak D match, TRBD1 (6 bases). The CDR3 is 16 residues long. The germline V and J ends were trimmed by 6 bases and 1 base, with 18 bases remaining between them. CDR1 and CDR2 (germline): LNHDA, SQIVND (reference sequence). The chain's CDR3 is CASSHIDRRTQETQYF. The CDR3 DNA sequence: TGTGCCAGTAGCCATATTGACAGGAGAACCCAAGAGACCCAGTACTTC.

V gene TRBV27 combines with J gene TRBJ2-2; 9 positions match TRBD2. Germline trimming cut 6 bases from V and 7 bases from J; bases unmatched to any gene: 12. Germline V lookup: CDR1 MNHEY, CDR2 SMNVEV (reference sequence). The CDR3 sequence is 16 residues long. The DNA of the CDR3 is TGTGCCAGCAGCTTAAATGGACTAGCGCGAAACGGGGAGCTGTTTTTT. Translating gives CASSLNGLARNGELFF.

The V call is TRBV4-1, the J call TRBJ1-2, with 8 nucleotides matching TRBD1. The CDR3 is 15 residues long. The ends lost 4 bases at V and 8 bases at J; junction bases unmatched: 12. Germline lookup yields CDR1 MGHRA and CDR2 YSYEKL. CDR3 bases: TGCGCCAGCAGCCCCACCGGGGGGACAGGCTTCGGCTACACCTTC. It translates to CASSPTGGTGFGYTF.

This chain joins TRBV6-1 and TRBJ1-1; TRBD1 agrees at 7 bases. CDR3 length: 15 amino acids. J was trimmed by 0 bases and V by 7 bases; bases with no gene match: 8. The germline CDR1 and CDR2 sequences are MNHNS and SASEGT. This CDR3 reads CASTLWDSLNTEAFF. CDR3 DNA sequence: TGTGCCAGCACCCTATGGGACAGTTTGAACACTGAAGCTTTCTTT.

The chain is built from TRBV5-1 and TRBJ2-5; TRBD1 matches at 10 bases. In germline, CDR1 is SGHRS, CDR2 YFSETQ. CDR3 length: 17 amino acids. V shed 4 bases and J 1 base; nucleotides not matched to a gene: 10. The CDR3 nucleotides read TGCGCCAGCAGCGCGGGCGGACAGGGGGGGGCCCAAGAGACCCAGTACTTC. Its protein product is CASSAGGQGGAQETQYF.

The chain links TRBV12-5 to TRBJ2-3; TRBD2 might be the D (7 bases). CDR3 size: 14 residues. Germline V gene data show CDR1 as LGHNT and CDR2 as FRNRAP. Trimming shortened V by 7 bases and J by 2 bases, and 13 bases separated the two germline ends. CDR3 sequence reads: CASAGDYPTDTQYF. DNA of the CDR3: TGTGCTAGTGCAGGGGACTATCCCACAGATACGCAGTATTTT.

On this clone: The same CDR3 can be traced to other DNA sequences in this sample. The chain recombines TRBV5-1 with TRBJ2-1; weak D call: TRBD1 (6 bases). The CDR3 contains 15 residues. Germline-derived CDR1 and CDR2 are SGHRS and YFSETQ. V was pared by 4 bases and J by 3 bases, with 14 bases between. CDR3 DNA sequence: TGCGCCAGCAGCCCGGACAGAGGGGACTACAATGAGCAGTTCTTC. It specifies CASSPDRGDYNEQFF.

The chain couples TRBV7-9 to TRBJ2-5, with a possible D match to TRBD2 (5 bases). Deletions cut 8 bases from V and 2 bases from J, with 9 bases between. Germline V gene data show CDR1 as SEHNR and CDR2 as FQNEAQ (reference sequence). The CDR3 is 12 residues long. The CDR3 coding sequence is TGTGCCAGCTCAGCGGATCAAGAGACCCAGTACTTC. It codes for CASSADQETQYF.

The chain couples TRBV5-8 to TRBJ2-7, with D possibly TRBD1 on 6 matching bases. V shed 5 bases and J shed 9 bases, with 18 bases lying between them. CDR1 is SGHTS, CDR2 YDEGEE, per germline. The CDR3 covers 13 residues. As DNA, the CDR3 is TGTGCCAGCAGGGGGCAGGGGATCCTTGTGCAGTACTTC. This gives the protein CASRGQGILVQYF. Variable domain in full (rest from reference TRBV5-8 and TRBJ2-7): EAGVTQSPTHLIKTRGQQATLRCSPISGHTSVYWYQQALGLGLQFLLWYDEGEERNRGNFPPRFSGRQFPNYSSELNVNALELEDSALYLCASRGQGILVQYFGPGTRLTVT.

This clone was found once. The chain links TRBV5-1 to TRBJ2-5, with 14 nucleotides matching TRBD2. This CDR3 region has 17 residues. Germline V gene lookup returns CDR1 SGHRS and CDR2 YFSETQ. With 4 bases clipped from V and 2 bases from J, the junction kept 7 bases outside the gene matches. The CDR3 sequence is CASSTGLAGVRQETQYF. The CDR3 DNA follows: TGCGCCAGCAGCACGGGACTAGCGGGAGTAAGGCAAGAGACCCAGTACTTC.

This clone was recorded only once. The V and J genes are TRBV5-4 and TRBJ2-4; TRBD1 aligns across 8 bases. CDR1 and CDR2 (germline): SGHNT, YYREEE (reference sequence). The CDR3 length is 16 residues. Trimming cost V 3 bases and J 6 bases; bases outside gene matches: 11. The CDR3 nucleotides are TGTGCCAGCAGCTCTCAGGACAGGGTGGCGGGAAACATTCAGTACTTC. Residues: CASSSQDRVAGNIQYF. Full variable domain (remainder filled in from reference TRBV5-4 and TRBJ2-4): ETGVTQSPTHLIKTRGQQVTLRCSSQSGHNTVSWYQQALGQGPQFIFQYYREEENGRGNFPPRFSGLQFPNYSSELNVNALELDDSALYLCASSSQDRVAGNIQYFGAGTRLSVL.

This clone was detected only once. V gene TRBV30 combines with J gene TRBJ1-3; the match to TRBD1 covers 10 bases. In germline, CDR1 is GTSNPN, CDR2 SVGIG (reference sequence). V lost 2 bases to trimming and J lost 2 bases; unmatched junction nucleotides: 3. The length of the CDR3 is 15 residues. In nucleotides, the CDR3 is TGTGCCTGGAGTCCAGGGACAGGGGCTGGAAACACCATATATTTT. This translates into CAWSPGTGAGNTIYF. Combining the CDR3 with reference TRBV30 and TRBJ1-3 gives the whole variable domain SQTIHQWPATLVQPVGSPLSLECTVEGTSNPNLYWYRQAAGRGLQLLFYSVGIGQISSEVPQNLSASRPQDRQFILSSKKLLLSDSGFYLCAWSPGTGAGNTIYFGEGSWLTVV.

The genes are TRBV19 and TRBJ1-1; TRBD1 aligns across 7 bases. Per the germline V gene, CDR1 is LNHDA and CDR2 is SQIVND (reference sequence). There are 13 residues in the CDR3. V was pared by 3 bases and J by 6 bases, with 4 bases of the junction left unmatched. The CDR3 region is CASSMTGISEAFF. In DNA form, the CDR3 reads TGTGCCAGTAGTATGACAGGGATATCTGAAGCTTTCTTT.

The chain employs TRBV5-4 and TRBJ2-1; D is possibly TRBD2 (6 bases). Trimming left V 4 bases short and J 4 bases short, with 21 bases between. CDR3 length: 17 amino acids. Germline values: CDR1 SGHNT, CDR2 YYREEE (reference sequence). CDR3 sequence (DNA): TGTGCCAGCAGCCCTAGATCCATAGCGGACGCTTACAATGAGCAGTTCTTC. This encodes CASSPRSIADAYNEQFF.

The V gene is TRBV11-1, the J gene TRBJ2-1; 9 nucleotides agree with TRBD2. Germline V gene sequence: CDR1 SGHAT, CDR2 FQDESV (reference sequence). The CDR3 covers 16 residues. V gave up 2 bases and J gave up 13 bases; unmatched junction bases: 15. The CDR3 coding sequence is TGTGCCAGCAGCTTAAGGCTAGCGGGACCGTTTACTCTACAGTTCTTC. Protein sequence: CASSLRLAGPFTLQFF.

This clone was counted a single time. The genes are TRBV13 and TRBJ2-4; D is perhaps TRBD1 (6 bases). The V end lost 2 bases, the J end lost 3 bases, and 14 bases lay between the germline ends. Germline V CDR1 and CDR2: PRHDT, FYEKMQ (reference sequence). The CDR3 has 16 residues. CDR3 sequence (DNA): TGTGCCAGCAGCTTAAGGGGGATAAGGGACAAAAACATTCAGTACTTC. Amino acids: CASSLRGIRDKNIQYF.

The chain uses TRBV4-2 and TRBJ2-1, with 12 nucleotides matching TRBD2. Unmatched junction bases numbered 11, after V lost 1 base and J lost 4 bases. This CDR3 contains 19 residues. Looked up from germline, CDR1 is LGHNA and CDR2 is YNFKEQ. In nucleotides, the CDR3 is TGTGCCAGCAGCCAAGGAGAGGGGCTAGCGGGAGGGCAATACAATGAGCAGTTCTTC. Protein: CASSQGEGLAGGQYNEQFF.